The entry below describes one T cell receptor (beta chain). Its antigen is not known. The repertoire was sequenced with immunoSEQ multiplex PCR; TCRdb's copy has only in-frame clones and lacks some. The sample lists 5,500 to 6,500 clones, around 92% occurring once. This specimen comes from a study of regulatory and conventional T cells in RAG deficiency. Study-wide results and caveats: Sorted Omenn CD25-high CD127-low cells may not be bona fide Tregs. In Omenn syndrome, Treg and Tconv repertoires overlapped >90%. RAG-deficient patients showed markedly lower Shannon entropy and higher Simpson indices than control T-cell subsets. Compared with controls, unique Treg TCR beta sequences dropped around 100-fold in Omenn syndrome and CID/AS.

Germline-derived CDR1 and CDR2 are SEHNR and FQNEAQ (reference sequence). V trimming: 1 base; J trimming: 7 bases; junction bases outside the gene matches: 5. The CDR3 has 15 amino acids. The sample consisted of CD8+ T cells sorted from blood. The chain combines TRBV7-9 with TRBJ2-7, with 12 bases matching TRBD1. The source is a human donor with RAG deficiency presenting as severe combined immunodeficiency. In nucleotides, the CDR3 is TGTGCCAGCAGCTTAGTGGGACAGGGGGCTCGGGAGCAGTACTTC. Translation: CASSLVGQGAREQYF.